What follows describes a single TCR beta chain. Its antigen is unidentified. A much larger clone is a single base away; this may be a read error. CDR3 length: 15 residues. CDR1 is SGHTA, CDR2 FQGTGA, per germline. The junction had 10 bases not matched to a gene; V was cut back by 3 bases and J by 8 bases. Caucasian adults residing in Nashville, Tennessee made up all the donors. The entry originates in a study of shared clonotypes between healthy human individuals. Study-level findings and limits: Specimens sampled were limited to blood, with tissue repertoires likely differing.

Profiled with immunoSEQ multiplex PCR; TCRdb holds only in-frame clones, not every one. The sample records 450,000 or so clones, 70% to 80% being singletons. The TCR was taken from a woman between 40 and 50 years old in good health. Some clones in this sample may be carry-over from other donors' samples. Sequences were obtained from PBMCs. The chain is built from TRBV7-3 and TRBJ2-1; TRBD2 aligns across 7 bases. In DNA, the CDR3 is TGTGCCAGCAGCTTGGCGGGAGCGCAATACGATGAGCAGTTCTTC. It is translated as CASSLAGAQYDEQFF.